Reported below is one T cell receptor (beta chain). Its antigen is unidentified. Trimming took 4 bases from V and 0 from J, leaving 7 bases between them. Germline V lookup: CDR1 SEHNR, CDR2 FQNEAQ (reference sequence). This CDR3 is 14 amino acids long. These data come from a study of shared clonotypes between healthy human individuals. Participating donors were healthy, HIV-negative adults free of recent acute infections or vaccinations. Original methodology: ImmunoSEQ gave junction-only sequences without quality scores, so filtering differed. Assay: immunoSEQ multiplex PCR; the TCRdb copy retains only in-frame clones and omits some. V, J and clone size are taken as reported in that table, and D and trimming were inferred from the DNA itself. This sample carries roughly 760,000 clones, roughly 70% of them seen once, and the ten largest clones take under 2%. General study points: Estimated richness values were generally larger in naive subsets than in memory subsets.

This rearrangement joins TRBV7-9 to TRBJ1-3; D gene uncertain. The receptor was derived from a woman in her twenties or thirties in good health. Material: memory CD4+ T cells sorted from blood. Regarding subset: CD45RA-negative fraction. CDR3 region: CASSSRISGNTIYF. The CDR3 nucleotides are TGTGCCAGCAGCTCGCGGATCTCTGGAAACACCATATATTTT. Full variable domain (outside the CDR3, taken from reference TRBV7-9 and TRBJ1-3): DTGVSQNPRHKITKRGQNVTFRCDPISEHNRLYWYRQTLGQGPEFLTYFQNEAQLEKSRLLSDRFSAERPKGSFSTLEIQRTEQGDSAMYLCASSSRISGNTIYFGEGSWLTVV.